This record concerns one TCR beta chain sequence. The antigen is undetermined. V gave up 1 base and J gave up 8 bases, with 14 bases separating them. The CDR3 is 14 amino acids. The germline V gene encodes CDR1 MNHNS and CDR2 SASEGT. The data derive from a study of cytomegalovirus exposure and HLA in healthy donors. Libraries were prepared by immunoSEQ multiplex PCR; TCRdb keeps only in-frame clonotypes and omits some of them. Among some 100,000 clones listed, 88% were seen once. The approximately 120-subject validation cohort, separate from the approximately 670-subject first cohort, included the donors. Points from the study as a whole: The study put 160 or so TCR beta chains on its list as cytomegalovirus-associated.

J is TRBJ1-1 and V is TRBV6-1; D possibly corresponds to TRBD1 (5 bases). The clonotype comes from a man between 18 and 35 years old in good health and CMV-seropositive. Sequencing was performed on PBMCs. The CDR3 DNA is TGTGCCAGCAGTGAAGTGGGGCTTAAGGGAGAAGCTTTCTTT. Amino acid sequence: CASSEVGLKGEAFF.